The 10 T cell receptor beta chains listed next were all sequenced from one sample in a study of beta chain features in type 1 diabetes. Points from the study as a whole: Researchers report that Type 1 diabetes patients had moderately but significantly shorter TCRB CDR3s across all four CD4+ subsets.

These receptors' targets are unknown. The sequenced template was cDNA made from the entire isolated RNA. Using immunoSEQ multiplex PCR, the repertoire was profiled, and TCRdb retains in-frame clones only, with some absent. The sample has about 68,000 clones; approximately 47% are singletons. The sample was central memory CD4+ T cells from blood. These receptor sequences come from a man aged 30 to 45 with type 1 diabetes.

A note on this clone: Other nucleotide sequences from this sample produce the same CDR3. The chain combines TRBV11-2 with TRBJ2-3, with D unresolved. The V and J ends lost 5 bases and 4 bases respectively, with 10 bases between them. This CDR3 has 13 residues. In germline, CDR1 is SGHAT, CDR2 FQNNGV. CDR3 in amino acids: CASSGLAADTQYF. Here the CDR3 DNA reads TGTGCCAGCAGCGGATTAGCAGCAGATACGCAGTATTTT.

This clone occurred a few times. The chain carries TRBV9 and TRBJ1-2; D uncertain. CDR3 length equals 11 residues. V dropped 0 bases and J dropped 14 bases, with 11 bases sitting between them. Germline V gene sequence: CDR1 SGDLS, CDR2 YYNGEE. The DNA of the CDR3 is TGTGCCAGCAGCGTAGAGAGGGAAAAGACCTTC. Encoded protein: CASSVEREKTF.

This clone was seen only a few times. The genes are TRBV9 and TRBJ1-1; no clear D gene. CDR3 size: 14 residues. Germline values: CDR1 SGDLS, CDR2 YYNGEE. The ends were cut back, 0 bases at V and 1 base at J, with 7 bases in the middle. The DNA of the CDR3 is TGTGCCAGCAGCGTAGGACACTGGAACACTGAAGCTTTCTTT. Protein product: CASSVGHWNTEAFF. The variable domain in full, with the rest retrieved from reference TRBV9 and TRBJ1-1, is DSGVTQTPKHLITATGQRVTLRCSPRSGDLSVYWYQQSLDQGLQFLIQYYNGEERAKGNILERFSAQQFPDLHSELNLSSLELGDSALYFCASSVGHWNTEAFFGQGTRLTVV.

This clone was seen a few times. The rearrangement links TRBV14 to TRBJ2-1, with 15 bases fitting TRBD2. In germline, CDR1 is SGHDN, CDR2 FVKESK. This CDR3 region has 15 residues. V was pared by 4 bases and J by 8 bases, with 3 bases of the junction left unmatched. The CDR3 coding sequence is TGTGCCAGCAGCCGGACTAGCGGGGGGGCCCATGAGCAGTTCTTC. As protein: CASSRTSGGAHEQFF.

The chain has TRBV7-6 and TRBJ1-4; 7 bases line up with TRBD1. Germline V gene data show CDR1 as SGHVS and CDR2 as FNYEAQ. This CDR3 is 16 amino acids long. With V trimmed by 5 bases and J by 0 bases, 6 bases remained unmatched. The DNA for the CDR3 is TGTGCCAGCAGCCCAACGGGACAGCCAACTAATGAAAAACTGTTTTTT. It is translated as CASSPTGQPTNEKLFF.

This clone was detected only a few times. Here the CDR3 reads CASSQRLSGGPRGWEQYF. CDR3 DNA: TGTGCCAGCAGCCAGCGCCTTAGCGGGGGACCGCGAGGGTGGGAGCAGTACTTC. The chain has TRBV4-2 and TRBJ2-7; 9 nucleotides line up with TRBD2. Germline loops: CDR1 LGHNA, CDR2 YNFKEQ. CDR3 size: 18 residues. The V and J ends lost 3 bases and 7 bases, in that order; junction bases with no gene match: 19.

This clone was observed a handful of times. V gene TRBV27 combines with J gene TRBJ1-5; 7 nucleotides line up with TRBD1. From germline, CDR1 is MNHEY and CDR2 SMNVEV (reference sequence). The CDR3 extends over 14 amino acids. V was clipped by 3 bases and J by 7 bases; unmatched bases: 6. The CDR3 reads CASSFQGGSQPQHF. For the CDR3, the DNA is TGTGCCAGCAGTTTTCAGGGGGGCAGCCAGCCCCAGCATTTT.

The DNA of the CDR3 is TGCGCCAGCAGGCCCGGGACTAGCGGGAGGGCGGGTGAGCAGTTCTTC. This gives the protein CASRPGTSGRAGEQFF. This chain joins TRBV5-1 and TRBJ2-1; 16 bases agree with TRBD2. Germline values: CDR1 SGHRS, CDR2 YFSETQ. The V and J ends lost 5 bases and 9 bases, in that order; junction bases with no gene match: 8. This CDR3 has 16 amino acids.

The chain couples TRBV6-1 to TRBJ1-4; 7 bases are shared with TRBD1. J lost 0 bases, V lost 6 bases, and 4 bases had no gene match. Germline CDR1 MNHNS, CDR2 SASEGT. The CDR3 spans 15 residues. The chain's CDR3 is CASREGASTNEKLFF. In DNA form, the CDR3 reads TGTGCCAGCAGAGAGGGGGCTTCAACTAATGAAAAACTGTTTTTT.

This clone showed up just a few times. The chain carries TRBV27 and TRBJ2-1; TRBD1 is a possible D gene (6 bases). The germline CDR1 and CDR2 sequences are MNHEY and SMNVEV (reference sequence). This CDR3 spans 16 amino acids. The germline V and J ends were trimmed by 2 bases and 4 bases, with 15 bases remaining between them. For the CDR3, the DNA is TGTGCCAGCAGTTTACTTCCTTCACAGGGATACAATGAGCAGTTCTTC. Protein sequence: CASSLLPSQGYNEQFF.